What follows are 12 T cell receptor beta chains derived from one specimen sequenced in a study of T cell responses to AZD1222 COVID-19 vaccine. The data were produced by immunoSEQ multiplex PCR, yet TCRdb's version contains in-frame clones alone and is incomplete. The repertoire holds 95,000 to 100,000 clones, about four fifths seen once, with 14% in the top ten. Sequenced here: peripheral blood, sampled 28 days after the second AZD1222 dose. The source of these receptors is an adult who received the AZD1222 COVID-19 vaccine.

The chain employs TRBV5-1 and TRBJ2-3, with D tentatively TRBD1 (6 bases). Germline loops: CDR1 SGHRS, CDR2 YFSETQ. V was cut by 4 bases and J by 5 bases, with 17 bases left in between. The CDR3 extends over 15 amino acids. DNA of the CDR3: TGCGCCAGCAGCGGCCGGGACACTGCTGGAGATACGCAGTATTTT. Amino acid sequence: CASSGRDTAGDTQYF. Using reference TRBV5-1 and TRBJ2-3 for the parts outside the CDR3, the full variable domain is KAGVTQTPRYLIKTRGQQVTLSCSPISGHRSVSWYQQTPGQGLQFLFEYFSETQRNKGNFPGRFSGRQFSNSRSEMNVSTLELGDSALYLCASSGRDTAGDTQYFGPGTRLTVL.

CDR3 bases: TGTGCCAGCAGTTACCTAGCGGGTTCCTACGAGCAGTACTTC. It translates to CASSYLAGSYEQYF. The chain joins TRBV6-2 or TRBV6-3 to TRBJ2-7, with 8 nucleotides matching TRBD2. The CDR3 runs 14 residues. Germline V gene data show CDR1 as MNHEY and CDR2 as SVGEGT. Unmatched junction bases numbered 1, after V lost 2 bases and J lost 1 base.

The CDR3 sequence is CASSLGGSGNTIYF. The DNA for the CDR3 is TGCGCCAGCAGCTTAGGGGGCTCTGGAAACACCATATATTTT. The V and J genes are TRBV5-1 and TRBJ1-3; weak D call: TRBD1 (6 bases). V was trimmed by 2 bases and J by 0 bases, leaving 6 bases between them. This CDR3 spans 14 amino acids. Germline V gives CDR1 SGHRS, CDR2 YFSETQ. Filled out from reference TRBV5-1 and TRBJ1-3, the complete variable domain reads KAGVTQTPRYLIKTRGQQVTLSCSPISGHRSVSWYQQTPGQGLQFLFEYFSETQRNKGNFPGRFSGRQFSNSRSEMNVSTLELGDSALYLCASSLGGSGNTIYFGEGSWLTVV.

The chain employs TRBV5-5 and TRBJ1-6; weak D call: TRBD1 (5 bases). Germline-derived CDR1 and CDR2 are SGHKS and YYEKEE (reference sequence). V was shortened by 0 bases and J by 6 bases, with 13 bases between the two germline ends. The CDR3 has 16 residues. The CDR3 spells CASSLAFGTGNSPLHF. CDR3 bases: TGTGCCAGCAGCTTGGCGTTCGGGACTGGTAATTCACCCCTCCACTTT.

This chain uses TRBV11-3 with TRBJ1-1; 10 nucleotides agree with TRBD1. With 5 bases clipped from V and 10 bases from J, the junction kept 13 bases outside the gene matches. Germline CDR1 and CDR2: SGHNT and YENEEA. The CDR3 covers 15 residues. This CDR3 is CASSLGSGTGVVAFF. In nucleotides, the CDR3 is TGTGCCAGCAGCCTCGGTTCCGGGACAGGGGTAGTAGCTTTCTTT.

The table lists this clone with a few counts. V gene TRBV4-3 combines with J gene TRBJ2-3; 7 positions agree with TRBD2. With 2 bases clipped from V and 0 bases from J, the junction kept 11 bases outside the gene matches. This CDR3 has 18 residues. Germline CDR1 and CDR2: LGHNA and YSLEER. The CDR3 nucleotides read TGCGCCAGCAGCCAAACTCGGGCTAGCGGAGATAGCACAGATACGCAGTATTTT. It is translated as CASSQTRASGDSTDTQYF.

In nucleotides, the CDR3 is TGCGCCAGCAGCTTTGACGGGAGCTCTGGGGCCAACGTCCTGACTTTC. It yields the protein CASSFDGSSGANVLTF. The V gene is TRBV5-1, the J gene TRBJ2-6, with D perhaps matching TRBD2 (6 bases). V lost 2 bases to trimming and J lost 0 bases, with 9 bases between them. This CDR3 region has 16 residues. Germline values: CDR1 SGHRS, CDR2 YFSETQ.

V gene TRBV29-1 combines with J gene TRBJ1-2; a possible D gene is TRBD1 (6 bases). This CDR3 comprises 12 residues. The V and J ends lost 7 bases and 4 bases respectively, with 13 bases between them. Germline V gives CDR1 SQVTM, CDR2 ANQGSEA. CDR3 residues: CSAQGSSYGYTF. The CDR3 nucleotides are TGCAGCGCCCAGGGGTCAAGCTATGGCTACACCTTC.

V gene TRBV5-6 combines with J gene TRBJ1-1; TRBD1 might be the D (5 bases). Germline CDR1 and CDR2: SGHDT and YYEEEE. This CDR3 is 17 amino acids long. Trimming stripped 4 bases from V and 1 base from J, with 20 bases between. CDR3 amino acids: CASSPGVYGAKNTEAFF. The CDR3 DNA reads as TGTGCCAGCAGCCCTGGGGTGTACGGGGCCAAGAACACTGAAGCTTTCTTT.

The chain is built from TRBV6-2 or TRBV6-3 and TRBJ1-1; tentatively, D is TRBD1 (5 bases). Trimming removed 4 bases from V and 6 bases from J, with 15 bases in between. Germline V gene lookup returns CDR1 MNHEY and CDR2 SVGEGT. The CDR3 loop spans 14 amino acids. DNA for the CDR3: TGTGCCAGCAGTTCAGGAGCAGGGAGACCTGAAGCTTTCTTT. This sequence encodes CASSSGAGRPEAFF.

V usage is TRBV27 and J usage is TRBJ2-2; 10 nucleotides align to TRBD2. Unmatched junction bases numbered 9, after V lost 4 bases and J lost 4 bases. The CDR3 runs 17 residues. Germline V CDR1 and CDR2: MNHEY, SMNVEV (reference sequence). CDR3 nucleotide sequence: TGTGCCAGCAGTTCTGCAGAGCGGGAGGGCCCCACCGGGGAGCTGTTTTTT. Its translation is CASSSAEREGPTGELFF.

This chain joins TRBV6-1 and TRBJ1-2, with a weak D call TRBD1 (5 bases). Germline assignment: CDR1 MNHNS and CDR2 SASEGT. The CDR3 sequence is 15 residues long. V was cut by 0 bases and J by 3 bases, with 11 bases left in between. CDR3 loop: CASSEANLGDYGYTF. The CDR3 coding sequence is TGTGCCAGCAGTGAAGCGAATTTAGGGGACTATGGCTACACCTTC.